Listed below are T cell receptor beta chains from one sample, sequenced in a study of blood T cell repertoires in COVID-19. Assay: immunoSEQ multiplex PCR; the TCRdb copy retains only in-frame clones and omits some. The table includes 200,000 to 250,000 clones, less than 85% detected once. Sequenced input: peripheral blood. The receptors shown here come from an elderly woman with acute or convalescent COVID-19. CDR3s include the opening cysteine and the closing phenylalanine or tryptophan. D genes are given only for firm matches. Expanded clones are given a class, and other clones once, few, many or no size at all.

D gene,V gene,J gene,clone size,CDR3 protein,CDR3 DNA
TRBD1,TRBV19,TRBJ2-5,.,CASSKIGQGKETQYF,TGTGCCAGTAGTAAGATTGGACAGGGAAAAGAGACCCAGTACTTC
.,TRBV6-5,TRBJ1-1,.,CASSYLQGSEAFF,TGTGCCAGCAGTTATTTACAGGGTAGTGAAGCTTTCTTT
TRBD1,TRBV18,TRBJ1-1,.,CASSPFGTENTEAFF,TGTGCCAGCTCACCGTTCGGGACAGAGAACACTGAAGCTTTCTTT
.,TRBV4-1,TRBJ2-3,.,CASSPAPSTDTQYF,TGCGCCAGCAGCCCTGCGCCGAGCACAGATACGCAGTATTTT
TRBD1,TRBV5-1,TRBJ1-6,.,CASSLGQGSNSPLHF,TGCGCCAGCAGCTTGGGACAGGGTTCAAATTCACCCCTCCACTTT
TRBD2,TRBV2,TRBJ2-4,.,CASSGQGGNIQYF,TGTGCCAGCAGTGGGCAGGGAGGGAACATTCAGTACTTC
.,TRBV6-6,TRBJ1-4,.,CASSLQGGGEKLFF,TGTGCCAGCAGTTTACAGGGCGGAGGTGAAAAACTGTTTTTT
.,TRBV15,TRBJ1-1,.,CATTQTGLQGEAFF,TGTGCCACCACCCAAACAGGGCTACAGGGTGAAGCTTTCTTT
TRBD2,TRBV5-1,TRBJ2-7,.,CASSSFSGGFAYEQYF,TGCGCCAGCAGCTCCTTTAGCGGGGGCTTTGCCTACGAGCAGTACTTC
TRBD1,TRBV27,TRBJ1-6,once,CASSPTGGTGNSPLHF,TGTGCCAGCAGCCCGACAGGGGGAACGGGTAATTCACCCCTCCACTTT